The clone carrying this T cell receptor (beta chain) appeared a few times. What it binds is unknown. During its preparation, the TCRbeta library received unique molecular identifiers. MiXCR, run by TCRdb on the PCR reads, gives a single entry per CDR3 protein. The table records 95,000 to 150,000 distinct CDR3 sequences, 23% of them present only once. Germline V CDR1 and CDR2: SGHTS, YDEGEE. The CDR3 extends over 13 amino acids. V lost 3 bases, J lost 6 bases, and 13 bases lay in between. This specimen belongs to a study of T-cell reconstitution after alpha-beta-depleted transplantation in children. Study observations and caveats: Diversity of TCRbeta at day 60 was high in some patients, arising from surviving recipient T cells and thymic progenitors.

This chain uses TRBV5-8 with TRBJ2-7; weak D call: TRBD1 (6 bases). Sequences were derived from PBMCs, mostly from graft donor cells, sampled 180 days after TCRalphabeta/CD19-depleted stem cell transplant. The clonotype was recovered from a male patient under 10 years old who had a stem cell transplant for chronic granulomatous disease, so the T cells may come from the graft donor. The CDR3, as DNA: TGTGCCAGCAGCTCCACAGGGATAGGCGAGCAGTACTTC. This sequence encodes CASSSTGIGEQYF.